This T cell receptor beta chain was found in a study of blood T cell repertoires in COVID-19. How the authors handled the data: Amplification of reference gene primers provided the estimated nucleated cell counts. Some clones are missing from TCRdb's copy, which holds only in-frame ones; the method was immunoSEQ multiplex PCR. V, J and clone size were drawn from that table, and D and trimming were deduced from the DNA. The sample has a few hundred thousand clones; 85% to 90% are singletons. Germline CDR1 and CDR2: SGHRS and YFSETQ. J gave up 3 bases and V 2 bases, and 3 bases lay outside the gene matches. This CDR3 has 15 residues. During the 2 weeks before they entered the study, exposed participants had met someone with a PCR-confirmed or clinician-diagnosed COVID-19 case.

The sequenced material came from PBMCs or T cells enriched from blood (not recorded which). The clonotype comes from a woman in her 50s who had been exposed to COVID-19. The chain combines TRBV5-1 with TRBJ2-3, with TRBD2 identical over 10 bases. In DNA form, the CDR3 reads TGCGCCAGCAGCTTTCCGGGACTAGCGACAGATACGCAGTATTTT. As protein: CASSFPGLATDTQYF. Looking up the rest from reference TRBV5-1 and TRBJ2-3 gives the full variable domain: KAGVTQTPRYLIKTRGQQVTLSCSPISGHRSVSWYQQTPGQGLQFLFEYFSETQRNKGNFPGRFSGRQFSNSRSEMNVSTLELGDSALYLCASSFPGLATDTQYFGPGTRLTVL.